This T cell receptor (beta chain) was retrieved from a study of graft-versus-host responses after intestinal transplantation. Study-wide context: Multivisceral, liver-intestinal, or isolated intestinal grafts were transplanted into recipients. Tacrolimus plus steroids were given to all recipients for roughly three years, preceded by anti-thymocyte globulin induction.

The repertoire was sequenced with immunoSEQ multiplex PCR; TCRdb's copy has only in-frame clones and lacks some. The sample consists of almost 30,000 clones, about three quarters of them appearing once. Processing was applied to graft tissue in order to liberate intraepithelial and lamina propria lymphocytes. Study results and limitations: Within the allografts of patients who had graft-donor T cell macrochimerism, graft-versus-host to host-versus-graft clonal ratios were high.

CDR3 size: 13 residues. Trimming cost V 8 bases and J 5 bases; bases outside gene matches: 5. CDR1 and CDR2 (germline): MNHNS, SASEGT. Of note for this clone: Its antigen is still unknown.

The TCR sequence derives from a human patient who received an intestinal transplant, so some T cells may come from the graft donor. The sample here was ileum tissue, taken 98 days after intestinal transplantation. This sequence joins TRBV6-1 and TRBJ2-7; 11 nucleotides align to TRBD1. This chain's CDR3 is CASWTGGYHEQYF. For the CDR3, the DNA is TGTGCCAGCTGGACAGGGGGCTATCACGAGCAGTACTTC.